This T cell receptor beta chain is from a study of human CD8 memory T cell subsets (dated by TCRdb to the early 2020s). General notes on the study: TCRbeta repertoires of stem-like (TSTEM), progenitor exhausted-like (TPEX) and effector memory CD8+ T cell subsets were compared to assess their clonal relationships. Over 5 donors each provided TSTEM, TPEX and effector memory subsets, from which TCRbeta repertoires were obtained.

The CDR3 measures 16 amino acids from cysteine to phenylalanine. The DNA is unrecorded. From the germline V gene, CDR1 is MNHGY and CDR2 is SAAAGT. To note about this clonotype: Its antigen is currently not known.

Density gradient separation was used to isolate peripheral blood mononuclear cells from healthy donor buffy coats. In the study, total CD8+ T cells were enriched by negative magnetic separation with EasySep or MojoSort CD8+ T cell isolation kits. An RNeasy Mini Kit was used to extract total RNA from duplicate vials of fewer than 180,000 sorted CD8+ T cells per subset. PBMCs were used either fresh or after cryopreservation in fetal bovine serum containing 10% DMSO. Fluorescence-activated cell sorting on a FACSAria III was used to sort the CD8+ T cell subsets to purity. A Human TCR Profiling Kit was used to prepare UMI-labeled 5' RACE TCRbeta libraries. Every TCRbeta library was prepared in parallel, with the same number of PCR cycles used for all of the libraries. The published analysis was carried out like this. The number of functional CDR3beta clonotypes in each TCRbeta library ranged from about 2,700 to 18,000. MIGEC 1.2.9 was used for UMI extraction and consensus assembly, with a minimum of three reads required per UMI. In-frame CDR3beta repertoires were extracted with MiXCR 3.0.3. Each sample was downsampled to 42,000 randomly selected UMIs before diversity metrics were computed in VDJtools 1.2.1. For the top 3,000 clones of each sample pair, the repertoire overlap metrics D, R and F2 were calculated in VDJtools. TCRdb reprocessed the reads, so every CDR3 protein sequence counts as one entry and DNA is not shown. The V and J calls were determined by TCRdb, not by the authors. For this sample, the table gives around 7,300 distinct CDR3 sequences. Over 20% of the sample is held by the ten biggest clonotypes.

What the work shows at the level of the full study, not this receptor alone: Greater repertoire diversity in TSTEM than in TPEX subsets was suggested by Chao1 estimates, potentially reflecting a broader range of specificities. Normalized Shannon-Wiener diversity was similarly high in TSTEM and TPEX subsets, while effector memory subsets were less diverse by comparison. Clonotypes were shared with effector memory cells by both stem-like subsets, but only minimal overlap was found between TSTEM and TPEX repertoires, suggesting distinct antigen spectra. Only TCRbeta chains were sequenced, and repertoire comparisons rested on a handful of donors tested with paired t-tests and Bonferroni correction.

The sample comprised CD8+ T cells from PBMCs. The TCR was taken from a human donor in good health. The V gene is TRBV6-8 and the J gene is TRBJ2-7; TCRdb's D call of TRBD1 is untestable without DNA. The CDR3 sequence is CASSPRGQRRLYEQYF.